This T cell receptor (beta chain) was captured in a study of blood T cells in healthy people across ages. No fewer than 6 micrograms of total RNA were isolated from every sample. PCR was performed a second time for roughly 6 to 12 cycles using a sample-barcoded 5' primer and a J-beta primer mix. TCRdb recomputed calls from the 5' RACE reads with MiXCR, one row per CDR3 protein. In the table there are roughly 1.9 million distinct CDR3 sequences, about 39% of which are singletons. The clonotype comes from a human donor in good health. Source material: blood.

CDR3 loop: CSAKRGTSYNEQFF. The CDR3 nucleotides are TGCAGTGCTAAACGGGGAACCTCCTACAATGAGCAGTTCTTC. The rearrangement links TRBV20-1 to TRBJ2-1, with a tentative D call TRBD2 (5 bases). V shed 4 bases and J shed 0 bases, with 10 bases lying between them. Germline V CDR1 and CDR2: DFQATT, SNEGSKA (reference sequence). The length of the CDR3 is 14 residues.